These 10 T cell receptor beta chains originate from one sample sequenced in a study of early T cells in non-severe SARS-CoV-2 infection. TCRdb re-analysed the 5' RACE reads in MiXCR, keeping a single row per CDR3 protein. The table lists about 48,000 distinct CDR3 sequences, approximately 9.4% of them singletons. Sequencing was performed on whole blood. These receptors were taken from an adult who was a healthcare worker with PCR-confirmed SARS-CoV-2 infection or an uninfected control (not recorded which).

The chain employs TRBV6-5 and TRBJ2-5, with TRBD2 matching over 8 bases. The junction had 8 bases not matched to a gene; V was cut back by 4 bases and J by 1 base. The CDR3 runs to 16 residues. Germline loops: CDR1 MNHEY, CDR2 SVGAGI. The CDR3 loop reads CASSSTRGVRQETQYF. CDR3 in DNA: TGTGCCAGCAGTTCAACGCGGGGGGTACGCCAAGAGACCCAGTACTTC.

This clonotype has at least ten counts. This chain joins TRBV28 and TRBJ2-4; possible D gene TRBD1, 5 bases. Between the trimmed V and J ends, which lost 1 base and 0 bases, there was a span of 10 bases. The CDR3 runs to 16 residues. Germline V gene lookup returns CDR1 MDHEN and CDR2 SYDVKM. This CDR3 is CASSLLVGLAKNIQYF. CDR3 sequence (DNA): TGTGCCAGCAGTTTATTGGTGGGGCTAGCCAAAAACATTCAGTACTTC. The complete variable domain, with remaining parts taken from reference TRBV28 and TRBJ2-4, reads DVKVTQSSRYLVKRTGEKVFLECVQDMDHENMFWYRQDPGLGLRLIYFSYDVKMKEKGDIPEGYSVSREKKERFSLILESASTNQTSMYLCASSLLVGLAKNIQYFGAGTRLSVL.

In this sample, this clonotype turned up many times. As DNA, the CDR3 is TGTGCCAGCAAGTTTTATACAGGCTCCTACGAGCAGTACTTC. This encodes CASKFYTGSYEQYF. V and J are TRBV28 and TRBJ2-7, with a possible D match to TRBD1 (5 bases). CDR3 length: 14 amino acids. The V end was cut by 7 bases, the J end by 0 bases, with 13 bases between. Germline CDR1 is MDHEN and CDR2 is SYDVKM.

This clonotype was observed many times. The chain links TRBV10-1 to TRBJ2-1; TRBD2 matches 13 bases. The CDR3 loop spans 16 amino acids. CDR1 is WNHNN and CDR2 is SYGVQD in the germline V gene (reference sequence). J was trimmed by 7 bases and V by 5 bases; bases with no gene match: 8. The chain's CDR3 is CASSPGLAGVGNEQFF. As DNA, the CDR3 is TGCGCCAGCAGTCCAGGACTAGCGGGAGTCGGTAATGAGCAGTTCTTC.

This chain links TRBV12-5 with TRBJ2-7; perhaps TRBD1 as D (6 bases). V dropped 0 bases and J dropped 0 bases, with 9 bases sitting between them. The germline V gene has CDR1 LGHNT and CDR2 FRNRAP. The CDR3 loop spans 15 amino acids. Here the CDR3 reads CASGLVQGSSYEQYF. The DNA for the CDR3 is TGTGCTAGTGGTTTGGTACAGGGCAGCTCCTACGAGCAGTACTTC.

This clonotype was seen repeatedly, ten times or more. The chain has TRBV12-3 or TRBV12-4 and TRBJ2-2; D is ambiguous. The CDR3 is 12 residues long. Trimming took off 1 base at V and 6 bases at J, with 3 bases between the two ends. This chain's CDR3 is CASSLGAGELFF. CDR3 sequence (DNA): TGTGCCAGCAGTTTAGGTGCCGGGGAGCTGTTTTTT.

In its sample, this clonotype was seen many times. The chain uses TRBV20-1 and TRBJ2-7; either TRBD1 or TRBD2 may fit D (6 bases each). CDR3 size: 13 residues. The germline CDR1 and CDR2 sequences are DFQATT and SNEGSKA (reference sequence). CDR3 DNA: TGCAGCCACTGGGTAGGGGGGTCCTACGAGCAGTACTTC. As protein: CSHWVGGSYEQYF.

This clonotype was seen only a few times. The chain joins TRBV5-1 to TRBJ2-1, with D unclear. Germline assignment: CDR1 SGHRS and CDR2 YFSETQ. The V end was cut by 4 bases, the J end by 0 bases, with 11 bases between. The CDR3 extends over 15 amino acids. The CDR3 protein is CASSPISSSYNEQFF. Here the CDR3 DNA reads TGCGCCAGCAGCCCAATATCGAGCTCCTACAATGAGCAGTTCTTC.

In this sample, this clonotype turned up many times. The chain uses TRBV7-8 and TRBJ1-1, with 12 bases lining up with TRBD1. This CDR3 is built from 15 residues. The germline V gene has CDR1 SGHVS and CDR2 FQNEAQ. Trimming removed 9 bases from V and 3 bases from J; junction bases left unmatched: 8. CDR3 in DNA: TGTGCCAGTACGGGACAGGGGGCTTCGTACACTGAAGCTTTCTTT. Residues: CASTGQGASYTEAFF.

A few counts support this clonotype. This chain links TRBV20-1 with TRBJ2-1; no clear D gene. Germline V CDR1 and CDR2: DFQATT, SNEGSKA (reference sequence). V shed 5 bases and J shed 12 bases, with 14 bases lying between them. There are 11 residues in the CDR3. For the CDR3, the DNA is TGCAGTGCTTGGTCGGAGACTTCGCAGTTCTTC. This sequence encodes CSAWSETSQFF.